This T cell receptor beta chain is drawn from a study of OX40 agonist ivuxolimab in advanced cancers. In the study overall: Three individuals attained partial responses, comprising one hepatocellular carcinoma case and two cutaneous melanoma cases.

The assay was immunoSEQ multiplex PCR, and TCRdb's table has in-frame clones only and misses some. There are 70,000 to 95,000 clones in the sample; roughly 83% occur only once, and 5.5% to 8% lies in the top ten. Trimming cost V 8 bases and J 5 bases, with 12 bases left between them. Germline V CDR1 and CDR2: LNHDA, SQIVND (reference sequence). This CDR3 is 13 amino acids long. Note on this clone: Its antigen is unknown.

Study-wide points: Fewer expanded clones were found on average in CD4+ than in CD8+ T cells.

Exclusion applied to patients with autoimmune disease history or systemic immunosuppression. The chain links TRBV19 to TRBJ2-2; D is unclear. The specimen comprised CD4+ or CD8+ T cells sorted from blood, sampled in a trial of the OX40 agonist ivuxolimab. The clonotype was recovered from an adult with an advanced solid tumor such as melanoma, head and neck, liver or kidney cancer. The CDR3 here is CASRWKMTGELFF. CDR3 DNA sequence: TGTGCCAGTCGTTGGAAGATGACCGGGGAGCTGTTTTTT.